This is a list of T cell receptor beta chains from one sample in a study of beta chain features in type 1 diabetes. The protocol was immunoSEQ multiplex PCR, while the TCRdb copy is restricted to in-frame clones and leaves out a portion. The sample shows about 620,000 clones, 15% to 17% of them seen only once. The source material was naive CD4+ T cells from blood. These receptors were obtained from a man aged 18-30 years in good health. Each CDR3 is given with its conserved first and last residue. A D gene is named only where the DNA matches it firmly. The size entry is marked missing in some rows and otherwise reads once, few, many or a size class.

TGCGCCAGCAGTCGTAGTGCTGGGGCCAACGTCCTGACTTTC CASSRSAGANVLTF many TRBV4-3 - TRBJ2-6
TGCGCCAGCAGCCAAATTGCCGCAATCAACAATGAGCAGTTCTTC CASSQIAAINNEQFF - TRBV4-3 - TRBJ2-1
TGTGCCACCAGCATTGACAGGGTCGCGGGAAACACCATATATTTT CATSIDRVAGNTIYF - TRBV15 TRBD1 TRBJ1-3
TGTGCCAGCTCACCCCTTCACGGCGGGGGCTCGGAGACCCAGTACTTC CASSPLHGGGSETQYF - TRBV18 - TRBJ2-5
TGTGCCAGCAGCGTAGCCTCCGCTGGGTATGGCTACACCTTC CASSVASAGYGYTF few TRBV9 - TRBJ1-2
TGTGCCCATTCGTTGAGCTCCTACGAGCAGTACTTC CAHSLSSYEQYF - TRBV10-3 - TRBJ2-7
TGTGCCAGCAGTTATGCCGTGGGCAGGAGCACAGATACGCAGTATTTT CASSYAVGRSTDTQYF - TRBV6-6 - TRBJ2-3
TGTGCCTGGATAGGAGGACTAGCGTTGAATGAGCAGTTCTTC CAWIGGLALNEQFF - TRBV30 TRBD2 TRBJ2-1
TGCGCCAGCAGCCAGCCAGGGACAGGCCAGAGCCGGGTGGCTTTCTTT CASSQPGTGQSRVAFF - TRBV4-1 TRBD1 TRBJ1-1
TGTGCCAGCAGTTTCATAAACAGGGGGCGGCGCACCGGGGAGCTGTTTTTT CASSFINRGRRTGELFF few TRBV27 TRBD1 TRBJ2-2
TGTGCCAGCAGTTACAGGACTGGTGAAAAACTGTTTTTT CASSYRTGEKLFF - TRBV27 - TRBJ1-4
TGTGCCAGCAGCTTAACGCAGACAGGGGCTAAGGCTGAAGCTTTCTTT CASSLTQTGAKAEAFF - TRBV7-3 TRBD1 TRBJ1-1
TGTGCCAGCAGTTTCAGCCAGGGTCGTGGTGACACTGAAGCTTTCTTT CASSFSQGRGDTEAFF - TRBV28 - TRBJ1-1
TGCGCCAGCAGTCGGACAGGAGCCATTAACTATGGCTACACCTTC CASSRTGAINYGYTF few TRBV4-3 TRBD1 TRBJ1-2
TGTGCCAGCAGCAGGGTCACCAGCGAGCAGTACTTC CASSRVTSEQYF - TRBV7-2 - TRBJ2-7
TGTGCCAGCAGTTTTGAAGGATTTGGCTACACCTTC CASSFEGFGYTF - TRBV28 - TRBJ1-2
TGTGCCAGCAGCTTGGAAGGGGGAGGCGGTACTGAAGCTTTCTTT CASSLEGGGGTEAFF few TRBV7-9 - TRBJ1-1
TGTGCCAGCAGCCCCGGATATAGCGGGAGGTCCTACAATGAGCAGTTCTTC CASSPGYSGRSYNEQFF - TRBV4-2 TRBD2 TRBJ2-1
TGTGCCAGCAGCTTGCGTAGCCTTACCTACGAGCAGTACTTC CASSLRSLTYEQYF few TRBV5-6 - TRBJ2-7
TGTGCCAGCTCACCAAGCCGGGGCGAGTCTGGCAATCAGCCCCAGCATTTT CASSPSRGESGNQPQHF - TRBV18 - TRBJ1-5
TGTGCCAGCAGGGCTATACAAGGGTTTATCTACAATGAGCAGTTCTTC CASRAIQGFIYNEQFF few TRBV11-2 - TRBJ2-1
TGCGCCAGCAGATCAGGGAGCTACGAGCAGTACTTC CASRSGSYEQYF - TRBV5-1 - TRBJ2-7